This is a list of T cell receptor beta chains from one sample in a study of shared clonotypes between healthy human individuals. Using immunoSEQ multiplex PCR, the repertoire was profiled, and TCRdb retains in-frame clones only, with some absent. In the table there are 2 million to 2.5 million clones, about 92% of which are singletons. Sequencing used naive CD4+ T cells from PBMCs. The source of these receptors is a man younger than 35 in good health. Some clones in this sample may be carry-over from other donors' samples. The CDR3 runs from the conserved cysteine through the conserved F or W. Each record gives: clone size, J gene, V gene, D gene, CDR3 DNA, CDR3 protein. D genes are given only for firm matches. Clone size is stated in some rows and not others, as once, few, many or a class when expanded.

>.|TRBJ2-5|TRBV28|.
TGTGCCAGCAGCGCTAACCTAATGAGGGGCTTAAAAGAGACCCAGTACTTC
CASSANLMRGLKETQYF
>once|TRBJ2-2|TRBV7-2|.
TGTGCCAGCAGCTTCTGGACAGAGCACACCGGGGAGCTGTTTTTT
CASSFWTEHTGELFF
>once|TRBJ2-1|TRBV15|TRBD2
TGTGCCACCAGCAGAGATTCGGGGACTAGAAAGCAGTTCTTC
CATSRDSGTRKQFF
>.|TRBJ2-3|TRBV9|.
TGTGCCAGCAGCGTCATACCAACTAGCCTGAGCACAGATACGCAGTATTTT
CASSVIPTSLSTDTQYF
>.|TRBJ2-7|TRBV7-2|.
TGTGCCAGCAGCTCGGACACAGTCTACGAGCAGTACTTC
CASSSDTVYEQYF
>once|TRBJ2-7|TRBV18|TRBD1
TGTGCCAGCTCACCTTCAGGACAGGGTGGACGTCGGGAGCAGTACTTC
CASSPSGQGGRREQYF
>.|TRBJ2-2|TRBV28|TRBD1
TGTGCCAGCAGTTTAACCTCCCCGGGACAGGGGCTTGGCGGGGAGCTGTTTTTT
CASSLTSPGQGLGGELFF
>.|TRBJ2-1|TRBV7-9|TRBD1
TGTGCCAGCAGCTTAGCGGGTCGGGACAGAATCTACAATGAGCAGTTCTTC
CASSLAGRDRIYNEQFF
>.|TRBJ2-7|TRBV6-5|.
TGTGCCAGCAGTAGCAGACCCGGCTACGAGCAGTACTTC
CASSSRPGYEQYF
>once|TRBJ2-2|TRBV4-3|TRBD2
TGCGCCAGCAGCCATCGACTAGCGGACACGAACACCGGGGAGCTGTTTTTT
CASSHRLADTNTGELFF
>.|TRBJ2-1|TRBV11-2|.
TGTGCCAGCAGCTTAGCGAGCTCCTACAATGAGCAGTTCTTC
CASSLASSYNEQFF
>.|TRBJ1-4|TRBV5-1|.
TGCGCCAGCAGCCCAAGGTGGGACAATGGGGATGAAAAACTGTTTTTT
CASSPRWDNGDEKLFF
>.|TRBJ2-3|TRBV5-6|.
TGTGCCAGCAGCTTGGGAGGAACAGATACGCAGTATTTT
CASSLGGTDTQYF
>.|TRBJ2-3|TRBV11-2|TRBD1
TGTGCCAGCAGCTTATCAGGGACAGGGCTGGCCGGACCCACAGATACGCAGTATTTT
CASSLSGTGLAGPTDTQYF
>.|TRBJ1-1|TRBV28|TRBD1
TGTGCCAGCTCTACTCCGGGACAGGGGTTTTTTGGGAACACTGAAGCTTTCTTT
CASSTPGQGFFGNTEAFF
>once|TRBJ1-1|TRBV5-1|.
TGCGCCAGCAGCTTAAAACCGGGACATTTGAACACTGAAGCTTTCTTT
CASSLKPGHLNTEAFF
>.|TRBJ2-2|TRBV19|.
TGTGCCAGTACCGCGGTCGGTGGGAACACCGGGGAGCTGTTTTTT
CASTAVGGNTGELFF
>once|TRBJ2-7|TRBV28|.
TGTGCCAGCAGCCGCCGCCTATTCTCCCGATTAGCCGAGCAGTACTTC
CASSRRLFSRLAEQYF
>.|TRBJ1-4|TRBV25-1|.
TGTGCCAGCAGTGTTGCAGGCAGGGAAAAACTGTTTTTT
CASSVAGREKLFF
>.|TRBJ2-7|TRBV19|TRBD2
TGTGCCAGTAGCCTGCAGCGGGAGTTCTACGAGCAGTACTTC
CASSLQREFYEQYF
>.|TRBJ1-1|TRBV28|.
TGTGCCAGCAGCAATCACAGGAACACTGAAGCTTTCTTT
CASSNHRNTEAFF
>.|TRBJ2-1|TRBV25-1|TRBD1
TGTGCCAGCAGTGAAATGGACAGGGACTACAATGAGCAGTTCTTC
CASSEMDRDYNEQFF
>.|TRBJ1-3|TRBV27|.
TGTGCCAGCAGTTTATCCGGAGTTGGAAACACCATATATTTT
CASSLSGVGNTIYF
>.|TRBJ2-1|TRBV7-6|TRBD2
TGTGCCAGCAGCTACGCCCCGGGACTAGCGGAATTTAAAAAGCAGTTCTTC
CASSYAPGLAEFKKQFF
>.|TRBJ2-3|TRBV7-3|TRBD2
TGTGCCAGCAGCTCGACTAGCGGGGAGGCAGATACGCAGTATTTT
CASSSTSGEADTQYF
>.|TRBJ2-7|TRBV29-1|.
TGCAGCGTTGATTTGGGGCAGGGGGGACCTCCCCAGTACTTC
CSVDLGQGGPPQYF
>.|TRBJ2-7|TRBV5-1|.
TGCGCCAGCAGCAGCACAGGCGACTCCTACGAGCAGTACTTC
CASSSTGDSYEQYF
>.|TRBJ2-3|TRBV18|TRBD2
TGTGCCAGCTCACCACAGCTTGCGGGAGGGCAAGATACGCAGTATTTT
CASSPQLAGGQDTQYF
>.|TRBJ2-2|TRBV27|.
TGTGCCAGCAGTCAACCCTTGGACAATTCGAACACCGGGGAGCTGTTTTTT
CASSQPLDNSNTGELFF
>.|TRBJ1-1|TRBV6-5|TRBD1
TGTGCCAGCAGTTACCGTCCAGGGACAGGTGAAGCTTTCTTT
CASSYRPGTGEAFF
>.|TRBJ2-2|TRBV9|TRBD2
TGTGCCAGCAGCGTCGGGCTAGCGGGATCGAACACCGGGGAGCTGTTTTTT
CASSVGLAGSNTGELFF
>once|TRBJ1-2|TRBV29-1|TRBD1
TGCAGCGTCACCTCGGGACAGGGGGCCTCCTCCGGCTACACCTTC
CSVTSGQGASSGYTF
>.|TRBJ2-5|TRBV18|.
TGTGCCAGCTCAGCGGACAGAATCCAAGAGACCCAGTACTTC
CASSADRIQETQYF
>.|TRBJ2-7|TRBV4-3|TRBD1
TGCGCCAGCAGCGTCGAGCGGGGGACAGGGGGTGGGGAGCAGTACTTC
CASSVERGTGGGEQYF
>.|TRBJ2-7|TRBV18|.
TGTGCCAGCTCACCCATCCTTGGAGTCGAACCGGATCGGTACTTC
CASSPILGVEPDRYF
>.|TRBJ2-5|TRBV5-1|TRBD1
TGCGCCAGCAGCTCCGGCGGGACAGGGGGCGGAGAGACCCAGTACTTC
CASSSGGTGGGETQYF
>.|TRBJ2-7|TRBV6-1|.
TGTGCCAGCAGAGTGATAGCGGAAGCCACCGAGCAGTACTTC
CASRVIAEATEQYF
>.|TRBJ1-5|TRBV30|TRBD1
TGTGCCTGGAGCTCAGGACAGGCCTTGGGTCAGCCCCAGCATTTT
CAWSSGQALGQPQHF
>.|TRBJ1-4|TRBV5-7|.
TGTGCCAGCAGCTTCCCCCGTGCGGGAACTCCAACTAATGAAAAACTGTTTTTT
CASSFPRAGTPTNEKLFF
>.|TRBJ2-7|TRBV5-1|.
TGCGCCAGCAGCTGGGATAGGGGGAGGAACGAGCAGTACTTC
CASSWDRGRNEQYF
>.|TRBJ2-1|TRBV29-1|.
TGCAGCGGCGGACTGGACGAGCAGTTCTTC
CSGGLDEQFF